The 27 T cell receptor beta chains given below trace back to one sample, sequenced in a study of T cells after yellow fever vaccination. A single record per CDR3 protein comes from TCRdb applying MiXCR to the 5' RACE reads. The sample holds 60,000 to 85,000 distinct CDR3 sequences, about 6.5% seen once. Sequenced here: CD8+ T cells sorted from PBMCs, sampled around 45 days after the first yellow fever vaccination. The receptors originated from a young man who received the YFV17D yellow fever vaccine.

This clonotype was counted ten times or more. The chain links TRBV4-1 to TRBJ2-7; no clear D gene. This CDR3 is 13 amino acids long. CDR1 and CDR2 (germline): MGHRA, YSYEKL. Trimming cost V 1 base and J 3 bases, with 7 bases left between them. For the CDR3, the DNA is TGCGCCAGCAGCCAAGGACAAGACTACGAGCAGTACGTC. Translated, it gives CASSQGQDYEQYV.

This clonotype was counted ten times or more. The chain employs TRBV12-3 or TRBV12-4 and TRBJ2-1; D ambiguous. V lost 10 bases and J 6 bases, leaving 19 bases between the germline ends. This CDR3 is built from 14 residues. CDR3 DNA sequence: TGTGCCATTCAAAAAGTCCCTTCCAGCAATGAGCAGTTCTTC. This encodes CAIQKVPSSNEQFF.

This clonotype turned up a few times. V and J are TRBV12-5 and TRBJ2-3; no clear D. The CDR3 sequence is 15 residues long. V was cut by 5 bases and J by 2 bases, with 14 bases left in between. The germline gives CDR1 LGHNT, CDR2 FRNRAP. In DNA form, the CDR3 reads TGTGCTAGTGGTCCCACGGGCCTTCCCACAGATACGCAGTATTTT. Its translation is CASGPTGLPTDTQYF. The full variable domain, in which reference TRBV12-5 and TRBJ2-3 provide the parts outside the CDR3, is DARVTQTPRHKVTEMGQEVTMRCQPILGHNTVFWYRQTMMQGLELLAYFRNRAPLDDSGMPKDRFSAEMPDATLATLKIQPSEPRDSAVYFCASGPTGLPTDTQYFGPGTRLTVL.

This clonotype was observed a few times. The J gene is TRBJ1-3, the V gene TRBV7-6, with D uncertain. CDR1 SGHVS and CDR2 FNYEAQ come from the germline V gene. This CDR3 is built from 16 residues. Trimming took off 7 bases at V and 0 bases at J, with 16 bases between the two ends. The chain's CDR3 is CASTTEWRYSGNTIYF. The CDR3, as DNA: TGTGCCAGCACCACAGAATGGCGGTACTCTGGAAACACCATATATTTT.

This clonotype was counted between two and nine times. The chain combines TRBV20-1 with TRBJ2-5; 11 bases line up with TRBD2. Trimming took 3 bases from V and 7 from J; bases not matched to a gene: 10. CDR3 length equals 15 residues. The germline CDR1 and CDR2 sequences are DFQATT and SNEGSKA (reference sequence). The CDR3 reads CSASLTSGSLGTQYF. In DNA, the CDR3 is TGCAGTGCTAGTCTCACTAGCGGGAGCTTGGGGACCCAGTACTTC.

This clonotype was counted many times. The CDR3 here is CASSRSTPPTITDTQYF. CDR3 nucleotides: TGTGCCAGCAGCCGATCGACACCACCCACTATCACAGATACGCAGTATTTT. V gene TRBV7-9 combines with J gene TRBJ2-3; D gene uncertain. Germline-derived CDR1 and CDR2 are SEHNR and FQNEAQ (reference sequence). V gave up 5 bases and J gave up 2 bases, with 20 bases separating them. There are 17 residues in the CDR3.

There are a few counts of this clonotype. The chain employs TRBV6-2 or TRBV6-3 and TRBJ2-1; the D gene is possibly TRBD2 (5 bases). CDR1 and CDR2 from the germline V gene are MNHEY and SVGEGT. The CDR3 extends over 11 amino acids. V lost 6 bases to trimming and J lost 9 bases, with 9 bases between them. CDR3 in DNA: TGTGCCAGCAGCCGGGGATTTGAGCAGTTCTTC. It codes for CASSRGFEQFF.

The chain uses TRBV10-3 and TRBJ1-3, with no clear D. CDR3 length: 14 amino acids. V was shortened by 5 bases and J by 1 base, with 9 bases between the two germline ends. Germline-derived CDR1 and CDR2 are ENHRY and SYGVKD. The CDR3 is CAISLDLSGNTIYF. CDR3 DNA sequence: TGTGCCATCAGTCTGGACTTGTCTGGAAACACCATATATTTT.

This clonotype was observed many times. The chain combines TRBV7-8 with TRBJ2-5; possibly TRBD2 for D (5 bases). Germline CDR1 is SGHVS and CDR2 is FQNEAQ. The CDR3 extends over 14 amino acids. With 5 bases removed from V and 5 bases from J, the gap between germline ends came to 15 bases. The CDR3 sequence is CASSASTSLETQYF. The CDR3 region has the DNA TGTGCCAGCAGCGCATCCACTAGTCTGGAGACCCAGTACTTC. Together with reference TRBV7-8 and TRBJ2-5, the CDR3 gives the full variable domain: GAGVSQSPRYKVAKRGQDVALRCDPISGHVSLFWYQQALGQGPEFLTYFQNEAQLDKSGLPSDRFFAERPEGSVSTLKIQRTQQEDSAVYLCASSASTSLETQYFGPGTRLLVL.

This clonotype was picked up many times. The chain links TRBV12-3 or TRBV12-4 to TRBJ1-2, with TRBD1 as a possible D gene (6 bases). Trimming stripped 3 bases from V and 6 bases from J, with 14 bases between. The CDR3 runs 14 residues. CDR3 DNA: TGTGCCAGCAGTTTGGGGACGGCAGGGGATGGCTACACCTTC. It yields the protein CASSLGTAGDGYTF.

This clonotype was seen only a few times. The DNA of the CDR3 is TGTGCCAGCAGAGACGTACGAGGGGAACACCCAGAGACCCAGTACTTC. Amino acids: CASRDVRGEHPETQYF. The chain recombines TRBV5-4 with TRBJ2-5; D tentatively fits TRBD1 or TRBD2 (5 bases each). The CDR3 length is 16 residues. Germline-derived CDR1 and CDR2 are SGHNT and YYREEE (reference sequence). Trimming stripped 5 bases from V and 4 bases from J, with 21 bases between.

This clonotype showed up just a few times. CDR3 sequence reads: CASSFTGLDEAFF. In DNA form, the CDR3 reads TGTGCCAGCAGCTTTACAGGGCTTGATGAAGCTTTCTTT. The chain combines TRBV7-9 with TRBJ1-1; a weak D match, TRBD1 (6 bases). Trimming took 3 bases from V and 7 from J, leaving 12 bases between them. The CDR3 runs 13 residues. Germline V gene data show CDR1 as SEHNR and CDR2 as FQNEAQ (reference sequence). The full variable domain, its missing parts supplied by reference TRBV7-9 and TRBJ1-1, is DTGVSQNPRHKITKRGQNVTFRCDPISEHNRLYWYRQTLGQGPEFLTYFQNEAQLEKSRLLSDRFSAERPKGSFSTLEIQRTEQGDSAMYLCASSFTGLDEAFFGQGTRLTVV.

V is TRBV7-2 and J is TRBJ2-2, with D tentatively TRBD1 or TRBD2 (5 bases each). This CDR3 comprises 15 residues. The V end was cut by 5 bases, the J end by 4 bases, with 14 bases between. Germline V gene sequence: CDR1 SGHTA, CDR2 FQGNSA. The CDR3 DNA is TGTGCCAGCAGCCCCGGGCAGAGGGGCACCGGGGAGCTGTTTTTT. Its protein is CASSPGQRGTGELFF. Filled out from reference TRBV7-2 and TRBJ2-2, the complete variable domain reads GAGVSQSPSNKVTEKGKDVELRCDPISGHTALYWYRQSLGQGLEFLIYFQGNSAPDKSGLPSDRFSAERTGGSVSTLTIQRTQQEDSAVYLCASSPGQRGTGELFFGEGSRLTVL.

The gene calls are TRBV15 and TRBJ2-5; 9 bases line up with TRBD2. The CDR3 loop spans 15 amino acids. The V and J ends lost 2 bases and 3 bases, in that order; junction bases with no gene match: 4. Germline CDR1 is LNHNV and CDR2 is YYDKDF (reference sequence). For the CDR3, the DNA is TGTGCCACCAGCAGACTGGGACTAGCCAAAGAGACCCAGTACTTC. Amino acid sequence: CATSRLGLAKETQYF. The whole variable domain, filled in from reference TRBV15 and TRBJ2-5, reads DAMVIQNPRYQVTQFGKPVTLSCSQTLNHNVMYWYQQKSSQAPKLLFHYYDKDFNNEADTPDNFQSRRPNTSFCFLDIRSPGLGDTAMYLCATSRLGLAKETQYFGPGTRLLVL.

This clonotype appeared a few times. J is TRBJ1-5 and V is TRBV7-6; D is undetermined. Trimming took 4 bases from V and 0 from J, leaving 10 bases between them. The CDR3 consists of 15 residues. The germline CDR1 and CDR2 sequences are SGHVS and FNYEAQ. The CDR3 spells CASSSGGGSNQPQHF. For the CDR3, the DNA is TGTGCCAGCAGCTCAGGAGGCGGTAGCAATCAGCCCCAGCATTTT.

This clonotype was counted at least ten times. This chain links TRBV5-1 with TRBJ1-2; 7 bases map to TRBD1. CDR3 size: 16 residues. Germline V CDR1 and CDR2: SGHRS, YFSETQ. J was trimmed by 2 bases and V by 1 base; bases with no gene match: 8. The CDR3 DNA follows: TGCGCCAGCAGCTTGACAATACCGGGACAGAACTATGGCTACACCTTC. Encoded protein: CASSLTIPGQNYGYTF.

This clonotype showed up many times. This chain uses TRBV6-5 with TRBJ2-5; no clear D gene. Germline V lookup: CDR1 MNHEY, CDR2 SVGAGI. CDR3 length: 14 residues. V lost 2 bases and J lost 3, with 10 bases in between. CDR3 DNA: TGTGCCAGCAGTTACGAGAGATTGGAAGAGACCCAGTACTTC. The encoded protein is CASSYERLEETQYF.

The CDR3 loop reads CASSIWTENEQFF. The CDR3 region has the DNA TGTGCCAGTAGCATATGGACGGAAAATGAGCAGTTCTTC. V gene TRBV19 combines with J gene TRBJ2-1; D is unclear. V lost 6 bases to trimming and J lost 7 bases, with 13 bases between them. From germline, CDR1 is LNHDA and CDR2 SQIVND (reference sequence). There are 13 residues in the CDR3.

Note on this clonotype: The junction shows a germline mismatch at one end, possibly a read error. The chain uses TRBV20-1 and TRBJ2-1; 10 bases map to TRBD2. There are 19 residues in the CDR3. Germline CDR1 and CDR2: DFQATT and SNEGSKA (reference sequence). The DNA of the CDR3 is TGCTGTGCTAGAGATGGGCTAGCGGGGGCCCCAGGCCCCTACAATGAGCAGTTCTTC. It translates to CCARDGLAGAPGPYNEQFF.

This clonotype was detected a few times. J is TRBJ2-7 and V is TRBV4-3; either TRBD1 or TRBD2 may fit D (5 bases each). V was pared by 3 bases and J by 0 bases, with 15 bases between. Germline CDR1 LGHNA, CDR2 YSLEER. The CDR3 sequence is 16 residues long. CDR3 protein: CASSHLGRPPSYEQYF. CDR3 nucleotides: TGCGCCAGCAGCCACCTGGGACGTCCGCCCTCCTACGAGCAGTACTTC.

V and J are TRBV5-1 and TRBJ2-5; 7 positions match TRBD1. The CDR3 runs 17 residues. CDR1 and CDR2 from the germline V gene are SGHRS and YFSETQ. V dropped 4 bases and J dropped 2; count of bases not matched to a gene: 14. The CDR3 region is CASSPELPGQSQETQYF. For the CDR3, the DNA is TGCGCCAGCAGCCCGGAGCTTCCGGGACAGAGTCAAGAGACCCAGTACTTC.

This clonotype was counted ten times or more. The genes are TRBV7-3 and TRBJ2-1; 8 nucleotides align to TRBD2. The CDR3 has 14 residues. Germline CDR1 is SGHTA and CDR2 is FQGTGA. Trimming cost V 7 bases and J 0 bases; bases outside gene matches: 2. Written as DNA, the CDR3 is TGTGCCAGCACGGCGGGGGGCTCCTACAATGAGCAGTTCTTC. As protein: CASTAGGSYNEQFF. Filled out from reference TRBV7-3 and TRBJ2-1, the complete variable domain reads GAGVSQTPSNKVTEKGKYVELRCDPISGHTALYWYRQSLGQGPEFLIYFQGTGAADDSGLPNDRFFAVRPEGSVSTLKIQRTERGDSAVYLCASTAGGSYNEQFFGPGTRLTVL.

In its sample, this clonotype was seen a few times. This chain joins TRBV29-1 and TRBJ2-7; TRBD1 aligns across 8 bases. The CDR3 is 14 amino acids. With V trimmed by 5 bases and J by 1 base, 7 bases remained unmatched. Per germline, CDR1 SQVTM and CDR2 ANQGSEA. The CDR3 loop reads CSVRSGTGSYEQYF. DNA of the CDR3: TGCAGCGTTAGGTCCGGGACAGGATCCTACGAGCAGTACTTC.

This clonotype occurred many times. The chain combines TRBV5-1 with TRBJ1-6, with D tentatively TRBD1 (5 bases). Trimming removed 4 bases at V and 10 bases at J, with 12 bases between. The CDR3 extends over 13 amino acids. Looked up from germline, CDR1 is SGHRS and CDR2 is YFSETQ. CDR3 nucleotides: TGCGCCAGCAGCCCCGCGACAGACTCACCCCTCCACTTT. Its protein is CASSPATDSPLHF. Full variable domain (outside the CDR3, taken from reference TRBV5-1 and TRBJ1-6): KAGVTQTPRYLIKTRGQQVTLSCSPISGHRSVSWYQQTPGQGLQFLFEYFSETQRNKGNFPGRFSGRQFSNSRSEMNVSTLELGDSALYLCASSPATDSPLHFGNGTRLTVT.

This clonotype came up many times. The chain uses TRBV29-1 and TRBJ2-1; D is ambiguous. V lost 5 bases and J lost 13, with 18 bases in between. The CDR3 covers 12 residues. Per the germline V gene, CDR1 is SQVTM and CDR2 is ANQGSEA. The CDR3 spells CSVPEREGVQFF. The CDR3 DNA reads as TGCAGCGTTCCGGAGAGAGAAGGTGTCCAGTTCTTC.

The chain recombines TRBV19 with TRBJ1-5; TRBD1 matches at 7 bases. Unmatched junction bases numbered 3, after V lost 3 bases and J lost 1 base. The CDR3 runs 15 residues. Germline V CDR1 and CDR2: LNHDA, SQIVND (reference sequence). The DNA for the CDR3 is TGTGCCAGTAGTATCGACAGGGTAAGCAATCAGCCCCAGCATTTT. It codes for CASSIDRVSNQPQHF.

This clonotype was seen only a few times. This chain joins TRBV4-1 and TRBJ1-5; the match to TRBD1 covers 7 bases. Germline V gives CDR1 MGHRA, CDR2 YSYEKL. V lost 1 base to trimming and J lost 7 bases; unmatched junction nucleotides: 4. This CDR3 comprises 14 residues. The CDR3 sequence is CASSQGQGSQPQHF. CDR3 bases: TGCGCCAGCAGCCAAGGACAGGGATCGCAGCCCCAGCATTTT.